The 20 T cell receptor beta chains listed next were all sequenced from one sample in a study of cytomegalovirus exposure and HLA in healthy donors. Use of 60 Vbeta and 13 Jbeta primers characterized the PCR. This table comes from immunoSEQ multiplex PCR, and its TCRdb copy is limited to in-frame clones, with some not included. This sample has 160,000 or so clones, with around 80% found just once. The specimen was PBMCs. These receptor sequences come from a man between 18 and 29 years old in good health and CMV-seronegative.

The rearrangement joins TRBV6-5 to TRBJ2-7, with D hard to call. From germline, CDR1 is MNHEY and CDR2 SVGAGI. The CDR3 length is 13 residues. The germline V and J ends were trimmed by 5 bases and 0 bases, with 8 bases remaining between them. CDR3: CASSRHSSYEQYF. The CDR3 DNA reads as TGTGCCAGCAGTCGACATTCCTCCTACGAGCAGTACTTC.

The chain has TRBV6-1 and TRBJ1-4; 10 bases align to TRBD1. Germline CDR1 is MNHNS and CDR2 is SASEGT. J lost 8 bases, V lost 2 bases, and 8 bases had no gene match. CDR3 length equals 16 residues. The DNA of the CDR3 is TGTGCCAGCAGTGAACGGCCCGACAGGGGGCGGGAAAAACTGTTTTTT. Its translation is CASSERPDRGREKLFF.

This clone has just one count. This rearrangement joins TRBV10-3 to TRBJ2-7; 10 bases are a match to TRBD1. Trimming took 0 bases from V and 5 from J; bases not matched to a gene: 7. Looked up from germline, CDR1 is ENHRY and CDR2 is SYGVKD. The CDR3 is 16 amino acids. The CDR3 loop reads CAISESLTGGMNEQYF. As DNA, the CDR3 is TGTGCCATCAGTGAGTCCCTGACAGGGGGCATGAACGAGCAGTACTTC.

The chain employs TRBV10-3 and TRBJ2-4; 12 nucleotides agree with TRBD2. V lost 2 bases and J lost 3; bases outside the gene matches: 5. Germline V gene data show CDR1 as ENHRY and CDR2 as SYGVKD. The CDR3 extends over 17 amino acids. The CDR3 region is CAISETSGRLGKNIQYF. Here the CDR3 DNA reads TGTGCCATCAGTGAGACTAGCGGGAGGTTAGGCAAAAACATTCAGTACTTC.

The chain couples TRBV5-8 to TRBJ2-1; the D gene is possibly TRBD2 (7 bases). Trimming took 5 bases from V and 0 from J, leaving 24 bases between them. The CDR3 consists of 19 residues. The germline CDR1 and CDR2 sequences are SGHTS and YDEGEE. The CDR3 protein is CASSNWGGRTESSYNEQFF. CDR3 bases: TGTGCCAGCAGTAATTGGGGGGGGAGGACAGAGAGCTCCTACAATGAGCAGTTCTTC.

This clone came up a few times. The CDR3 is CASTLSTGELFF. The DNA for the CDR3 is TGTGCCAGCACTCTAAGTACCGGGGAGCTGTTTTTT. The rearrangement links TRBV28 to TRBJ2-2, with unresolved D. CDR3 size: 12 residues. The V gene's germline CDR1 is MDHEN and CDR2 SYDVKM. V lost 7 bases and J 5 bases, leaving 8 bases between the germline ends.

This chain connects TRBV6-5 to TRBJ1-2, with 7 bases lining up with TRBD1. Germline CDR1 and CDR2: MNHEY and SVGAGI. V dropped 6 bases and J dropped 4; count of bases not matched to a gene: 5. The CDR3 extends over 13 amino acids. The CDR3, as DNA: TGTGCCAGCAGAACAGGGGCCGGCTATGGCTACACCTTC. Encoded protein: CASRTGAGYGYTF.

The chain is built from TRBV30 and TRBJ2-4; D gene unclear. V gave up 3 bases and J gave up 2 bases, with 5 bases separating them. The CDR3 covers 12 residues. The germline V gene has CDR1 GTSNPN and CDR2 SVGIG (reference sequence). As DNA, the CDR3 is TGTGCCTGGAGCCAGTCCAAAAACATTCAGTACTTC. Translated, it gives CAWSQSKNIQYF. The full variable domain, with the rest looked up from reference TRBV30 and TRBJ2-4, is SQTIHQWPATLVQPVGSPLSLECTVEGTSNPNLYWYRQAAGRGLQLLFYSVGIGQISSEVPQNLSASRPQDRQFILSSKKLLLSDSGFYLCAWSQSKNIQYFGAGTRLSVL.

The chain uses TRBV2 and TRBJ1-2; TRBD1 aligns across 9 bases. The length of the CDR3 is 13 residues. V was pared by 7 bases and J by 9 bases, with 9 bases of the junction left unmatched. Germline loops: CDR1 SNHLY, CDR2 FYNNEI. For the CDR3, the DNA is TGTGCCAGCACTGACAGGGGGTTAGTTCGCTACACCTTC. This codes for CASTDRGLVRYTF. The complete variable domain, with remaining parts taken from reference TRBV2 and TRBJ1-2, reads EPEVTQTPSHQVTQMGQEVILRCVPISNHLYFYWYRQILGQKVEFLVSFYNNEISEKSEIFDDQFSVERPDGSNFTLKIRSTKLEDSAMYFCASTDRGLVRYTFGSGTRLTVV.

This clone was observed a handful of times. The chain combines TRBV10-1 with TRBJ2-7; D perhaps matches TRBD2 (5 bases). The CDR3 extends over 14 amino acids. Germline CDR1 reads WNHNN; CDR2 reads SYGVQD (reference sequence). With 6 bases removed from V and 1 base from J, the gap between germline ends came to 13 bases. The CDR3 loop reads CASRPGADSYEQYF. CDR3 nucleotides: TGCGCCAGCAGACCCGGAGCGGATTCCTACGAGCAGTACTTC.

CDR3 amino acids: CASSLGANSPLHF. CDR3 in DNA: TGCGCCAGCAGCTTGGGAGCTAATTCACCCCTCCACTTT. This chain joins TRBV5-1 and TRBJ1-6; D is undetermined. CDR3 length: 13 residues. Trimming cost V 0 bases and J 6 bases, with 4 bases left between them. Germline assignment: CDR1 SGHRS and CDR2 YFSETQ. Variable domain in full (rest from reference TRBV5-1 and TRBJ1-6): KAGVTQTPRYLIKTRGQQVTLSCSPISGHRSVSWYQQTPGQGLQFLFEYFSETQRNKGNFPGRFSGRQFSNSRSEMNVSTLELGDSALYLCASSLGANSPLHFGNGTRLTVT.

CDR3 DNA sequence: TGTGCCAGTAGTCTGACAGGCAAGAACACTGAAGCTTTCTTT. It encodes CASSLTGKNTEAFF. The chain carries TRBV19 and TRBJ1-1, with TRBD1 as a possible D gene (6 bases). The CDR3 totals 14 residues. Looked up from germline, CDR1 is LNHDA and CDR2 is SQIVND (reference sequence). Trimming shortened V by 5 bases and J by 1 base, and 11 bases separated the two germline ends.

J is TRBJ2-2 and V is TRBV19; the match to TRBD2 covers 8 bases. In germline, CDR1 is LNHDA, CDR2 SQIVND (reference sequence). The CDR3 spans 15 residues. With V trimmed by 7 bases and J by 5 bases, 9 bases remained unmatched. CDR3 bases: TGTGCCAGTACCGGGACTAGAGGTGGTACCGGGGAGCTGTTTTTT. This encodes CASTGTRGGTGELFF.

This chain links TRBV7-9 with TRBJ2-7; 8 bases are shared with TRBD1. J gave up 3 bases and V 5 bases, and 6 bases lay outside the gene matches. Germline-derived CDR1 and CDR2 are SEHNR and FQNEAQ (reference sequence). This CDR3 is built from 14 residues. CDR3 residues: CASSGQGSLYEQYF. CDR3 sequence (DNA): TGTGCCAGCAGCGGACAGGGTTCCCTCTACGAGCAGTACTTC. The complete variable domain, with remaining parts taken from reference TRBV7-9 and TRBJ2-7, reads DTGVSQNPRHKITKRGQNVTFRCDPISEHNRLYWYRQTLGQGPEFLTYFQNEAQLEKSRLLSDRFSAERPKGSFSTLEIQRTEQGDSAMYLCASSGQGSLYEQYFGPGTRLTVT.

The rearrangement uses TRBV4-1 and TRBJ2-7; 9 bases agree with TRBD1. J was trimmed by 5 bases and V by 3 bases; bases with no gene match: 2. Germline V gene data show CDR1 as MGHRA and CDR2 as YSYEKL. The length of the CDR3 is 13 residues. The CDR3 sequence: CASSQDRGHEQYF. CDR3 bases: TGCGCCAGCAGCCAGGACAGGGGCCACGAGCAGTACTTC.

The chain combines TRBV5-1 with TRBJ2-3, with a possible D match to TRBD1 (6 bases). Trimming removed 4 bases at V and 4 bases at J, with 16 bases between. The CDR3 is 15 residues long. CDR1 and CDR2 (germline): SGHRS, YFSETQ. For the CDR3, the DNA is TGCGCCAGCAGCCTCACGACACAGGGTTCAGATACGCAGTATTTT. This translates into CASSLTTQGSDTQYF.

The rearrangement links TRBV10-3 to TRBJ1-1; D unclear. Germline V lookup: CDR1 ENHRY, CDR2 SYGVKD. V lost 0 bases to trimming and J lost 6 bases, with 8 bases between them. The CDR3 runs to 13 residues. The CDR3 coding sequence is TGTGCCATCAGTGAGTCGGAGGCGTCTGAAGCTTTCTTT. Protein sequence: CAISESEASEAFF.

The genes are TRBV7-2 and TRBJ2-1; TRBD2 matches 11 bases. This CDR3 is 13 amino acids long. V was clipped by 4 bases and J by 12 bases; unmatched bases: 5. Per germline, CDR1 SGHTA and CDR2 FQGNSA. The CDR3 DNA reads TGTGCCAGCAGCTCCGGGACTAGCGGATCGCAGTTCTTC. It codes for CASSSGTSGSQFF.

V usage is TRBV5-6 and J usage is TRBJ2-7, with a weak D call TRBD2 (6 bases). The V end lost 2 bases, the J end lost 2 bases, and 11 bases lay between the germline ends. Germline V gives CDR1 SGHDT, CDR2 YYEEEE. This CDR3 has 14 residues. For the CDR3, the DNA is TGTGCCAGCAGCTTCGGGACTGGGGCCTACGAGCAGTACTTC. Protein product: CASSFGTGAYEQYF.

The chain joins TRBV9 to TRBJ2-5, with D possibly matching TRBD2 (6 bases). The CDR3 covers 18 residues. CDR1 is SGDLS and CDR2 is YYNGEE in the germline V gene. Trimming removed 0 bases at V and 4 bases at J, with 22 bases between. CDR3 in DNA: TGTGCCAGCAGCGTAGAGCGGGTGGGCAGGGCTAGACGAGAGACCCAGTACTTC. It encodes CASSVERVGRARRETQYF.